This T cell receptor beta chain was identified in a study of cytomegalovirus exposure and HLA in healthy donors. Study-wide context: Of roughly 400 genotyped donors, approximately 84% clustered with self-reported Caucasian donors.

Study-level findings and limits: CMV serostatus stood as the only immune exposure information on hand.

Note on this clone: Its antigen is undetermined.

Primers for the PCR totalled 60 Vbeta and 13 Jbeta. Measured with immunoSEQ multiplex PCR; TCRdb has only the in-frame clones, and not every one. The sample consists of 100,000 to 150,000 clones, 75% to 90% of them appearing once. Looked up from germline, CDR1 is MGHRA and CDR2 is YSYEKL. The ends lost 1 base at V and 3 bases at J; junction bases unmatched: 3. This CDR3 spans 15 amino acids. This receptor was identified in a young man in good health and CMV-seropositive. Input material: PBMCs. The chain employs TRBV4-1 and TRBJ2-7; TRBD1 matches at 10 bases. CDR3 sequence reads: CASSQGTGGDYEQYF. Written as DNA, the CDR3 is TGCGCCAGCAGCCAAGGGACAGGGGGGGACTACGAGCAGTACTTC.